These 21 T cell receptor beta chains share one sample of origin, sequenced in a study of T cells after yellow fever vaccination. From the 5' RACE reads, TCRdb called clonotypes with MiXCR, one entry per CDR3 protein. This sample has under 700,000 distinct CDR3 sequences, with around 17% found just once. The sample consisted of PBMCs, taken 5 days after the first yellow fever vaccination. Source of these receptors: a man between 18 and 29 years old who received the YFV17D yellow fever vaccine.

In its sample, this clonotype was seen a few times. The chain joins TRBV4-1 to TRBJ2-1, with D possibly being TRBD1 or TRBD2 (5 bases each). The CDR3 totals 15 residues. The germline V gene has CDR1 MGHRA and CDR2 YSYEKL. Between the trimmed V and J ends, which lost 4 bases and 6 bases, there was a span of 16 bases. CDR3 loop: CASSPRDGGANEQFF. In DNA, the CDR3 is TGCGCCAGCAGCCCCCGGGACGGAGGTGCCAATGAGCAGTTCTTC.

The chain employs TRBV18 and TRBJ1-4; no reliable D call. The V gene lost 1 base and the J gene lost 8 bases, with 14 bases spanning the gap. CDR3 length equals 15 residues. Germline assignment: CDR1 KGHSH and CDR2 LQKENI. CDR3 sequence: CASSPQPGSGEKLFF. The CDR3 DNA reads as TGTGCCAGCTCACCACAGCCGGGCTCCGGCGAAAAACTGTTTTTT.

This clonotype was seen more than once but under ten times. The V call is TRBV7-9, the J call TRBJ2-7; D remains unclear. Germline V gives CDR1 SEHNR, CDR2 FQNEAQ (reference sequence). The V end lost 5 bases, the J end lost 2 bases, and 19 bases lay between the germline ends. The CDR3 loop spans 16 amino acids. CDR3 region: CASSPPDLRGTYEQYF. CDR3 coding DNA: TGTGCCAGCAGCCCTCCGGATCTAAGAGGCACCTACGAGCAGTACTTC. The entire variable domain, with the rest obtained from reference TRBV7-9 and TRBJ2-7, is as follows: DTGVSQNPRHKITKRGQNVTFRCDPISEHNRLYWYRQTLGQGPEFLTYFQNEAQLEKSRLLSDRFSAERPKGSFSTLEIQRTEQGDSAMYLCASSPPDLRGTYEQYFGPGTRLTVT.

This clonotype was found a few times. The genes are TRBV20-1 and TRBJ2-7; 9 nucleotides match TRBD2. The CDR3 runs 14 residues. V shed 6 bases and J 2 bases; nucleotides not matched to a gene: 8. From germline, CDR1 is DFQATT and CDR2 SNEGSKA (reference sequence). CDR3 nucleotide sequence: TGCAGTGCGGCAGCGGGGGGCCCTACCTACGAGCAGTACTTC. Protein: CSAAAGGPTYEQYF.

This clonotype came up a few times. This CDR3 is CASSLGLDGLAGGLLYF. The CDR3 region has the DNA TGTGCCAGCAGCTTAGGCCTCGACGGACTAGCGGGGGGTCTCTTGTATTTT. The rearrangement joins TRBV7-2 to TRBJ2-3, with 14 bases fitting TRBD2. Trimming cost V 1 base and J 14 bases; bases outside gene matches: 14. This CDR3 comprises 17 residues. Germline V gene lookup returns CDR1 SGHTA and CDR2 FQGNSA. Filled out from reference TRBV7-2 and TRBJ2-3, the complete variable domain reads GAGVSQSPSNKVTEKGKDVELRCDPISGHTALYWYRQSLGQGLEFLIYFQGNSAPDKSGLPSDRFSAERTGGSVSTLTIQRTQQEDSAVYLCASSLGLDGLAGGLLYFGPGTRLTVL.

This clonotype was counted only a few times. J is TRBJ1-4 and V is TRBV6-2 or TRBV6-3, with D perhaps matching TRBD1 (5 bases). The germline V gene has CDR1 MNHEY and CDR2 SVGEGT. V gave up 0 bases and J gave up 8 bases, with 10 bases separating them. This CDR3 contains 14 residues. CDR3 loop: CASSYSGGAEKLFF. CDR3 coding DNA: TGTGCCAGCAGTTACTCCGGGGGTGCGGAAAAACTGTTTTTT.

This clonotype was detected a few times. CDR3: CASSLSSGPEQFF. Here the CDR3 DNA reads TGTGCCAGCAGTTTATCGTCGGGGCCTGAGCAGTTCTTC. The V and J genes are TRBV27 and TRBJ2-1; D is possibly TRBD1 or TRBD2 (5 bases each). The CDR3 has 13 residues. The ends were cut back, 0 bases at V and 9 bases at J, with 9 bases in the middle. Germline V lookup: CDR1 MNHEY, CDR2 SMNVEV (reference sequence).

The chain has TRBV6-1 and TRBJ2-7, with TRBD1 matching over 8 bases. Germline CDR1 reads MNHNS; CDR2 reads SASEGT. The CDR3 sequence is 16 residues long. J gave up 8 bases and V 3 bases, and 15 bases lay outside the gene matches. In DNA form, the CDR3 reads TGTGCCAGCAGTGACCTACCCCCGGCAGGGGGCATGCAGCAGTACTTC. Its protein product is CASSDLPPAGGMQQYF.

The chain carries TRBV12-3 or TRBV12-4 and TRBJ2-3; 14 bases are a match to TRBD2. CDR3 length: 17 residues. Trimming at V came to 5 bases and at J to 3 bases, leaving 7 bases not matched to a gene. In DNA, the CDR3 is TGTGCCAGCAGTCCGAGGACTAGCGGGGGGACTACAGATACGCAGTATTTT. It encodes CASSPRTSGGTTDTQYF.

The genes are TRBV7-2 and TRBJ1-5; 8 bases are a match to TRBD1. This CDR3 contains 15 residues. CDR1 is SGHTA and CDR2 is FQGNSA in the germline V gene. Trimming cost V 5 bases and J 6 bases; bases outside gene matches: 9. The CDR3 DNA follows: TGTGCCAGCAGCCCGAGACAGGGGCAAGGTCAGCCCCAGCATTTT. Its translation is CASSPRQGQGQPQHF.

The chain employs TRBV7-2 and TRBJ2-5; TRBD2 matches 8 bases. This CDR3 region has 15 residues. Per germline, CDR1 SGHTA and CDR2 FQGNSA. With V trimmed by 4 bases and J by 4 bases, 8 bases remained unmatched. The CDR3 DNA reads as TGTGCCAGCAGCTCCCGGGGGGGCAGGGTAGAGACCCAGTACTTC. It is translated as CASSSRGGRVETQYF.

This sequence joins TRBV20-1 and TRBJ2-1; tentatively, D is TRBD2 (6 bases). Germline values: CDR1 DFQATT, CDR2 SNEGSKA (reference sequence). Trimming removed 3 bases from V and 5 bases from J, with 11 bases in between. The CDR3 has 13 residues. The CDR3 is CSASGGIHNEQFF. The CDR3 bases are TGCAGTGCTAGTGGGGGGATTCACAATGAGCAGTTCTTC.

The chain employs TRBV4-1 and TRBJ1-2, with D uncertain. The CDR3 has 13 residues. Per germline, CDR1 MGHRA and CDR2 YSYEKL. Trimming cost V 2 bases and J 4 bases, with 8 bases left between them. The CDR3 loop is CASSQRDSYGYTF. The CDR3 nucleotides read TGCGCCAGCAGCCAAAGAGATTCCTATGGCTACACCTTC.

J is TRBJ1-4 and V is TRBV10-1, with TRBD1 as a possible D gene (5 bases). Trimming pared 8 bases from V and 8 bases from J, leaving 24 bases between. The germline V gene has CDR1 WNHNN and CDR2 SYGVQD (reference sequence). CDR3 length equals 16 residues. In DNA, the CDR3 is TGCGCCAGCGACCGACAGTGTAACCCACCCCGGGAAAAACTGTTTTTT. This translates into CASDRQCNPPREKLFF.

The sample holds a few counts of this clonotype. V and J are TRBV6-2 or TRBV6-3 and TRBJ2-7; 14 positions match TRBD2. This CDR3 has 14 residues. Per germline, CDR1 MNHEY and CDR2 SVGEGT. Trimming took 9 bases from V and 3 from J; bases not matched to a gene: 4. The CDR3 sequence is CARTSGGVVYEQYV. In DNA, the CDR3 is TGTGCCAGGACTAGCGGGGGGGTGGTCTACGAGCAGTACGTC.

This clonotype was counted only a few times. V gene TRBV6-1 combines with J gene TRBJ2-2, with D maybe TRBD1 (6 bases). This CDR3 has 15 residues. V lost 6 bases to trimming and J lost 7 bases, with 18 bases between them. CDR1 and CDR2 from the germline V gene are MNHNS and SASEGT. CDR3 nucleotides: TGTGCCAGCAGGACAGGACGACTTGGCCTCGGGGAGCTGTTTTTT. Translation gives CASRTGRLGLGELFF.

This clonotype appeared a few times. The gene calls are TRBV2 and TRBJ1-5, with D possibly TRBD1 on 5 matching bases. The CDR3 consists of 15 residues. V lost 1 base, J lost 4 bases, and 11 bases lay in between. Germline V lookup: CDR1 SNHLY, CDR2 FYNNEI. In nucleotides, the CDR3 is TGTGCCAGCAGTGAAGTTTCGGGGGGGAATCAGCCCCAGCATTTT. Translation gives CASSEVSGGNQPQHF.

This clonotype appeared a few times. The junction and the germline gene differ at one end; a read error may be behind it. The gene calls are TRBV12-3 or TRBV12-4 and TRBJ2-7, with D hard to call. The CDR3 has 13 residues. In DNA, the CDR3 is TGTGCCAGCAGTCAATTCCCCGACTTTTCGCGGAACTTC. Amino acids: CASSQFPDFSRNF.

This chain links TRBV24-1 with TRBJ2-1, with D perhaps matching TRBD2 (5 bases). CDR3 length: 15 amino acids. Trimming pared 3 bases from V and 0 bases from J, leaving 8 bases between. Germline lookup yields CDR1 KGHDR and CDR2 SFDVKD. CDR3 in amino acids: CATSDAGRSYNEQFF. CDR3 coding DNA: TGTGCCACCAGTGATGCGGGCCGCTCCTACAATGAGCAGTTCTTC.

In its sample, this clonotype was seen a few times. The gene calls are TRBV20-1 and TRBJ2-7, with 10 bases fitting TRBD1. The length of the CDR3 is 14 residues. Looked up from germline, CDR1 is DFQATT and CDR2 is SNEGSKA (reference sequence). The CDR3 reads CSARAGTGDYEQYV. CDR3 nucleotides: TGCAGTGCAAGAGCAGGGACAGGGGACTACGAGCAGTACGTC.

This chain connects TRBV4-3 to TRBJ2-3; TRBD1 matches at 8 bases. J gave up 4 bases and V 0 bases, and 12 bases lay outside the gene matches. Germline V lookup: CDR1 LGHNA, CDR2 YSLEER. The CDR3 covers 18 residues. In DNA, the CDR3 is TGCGCCAGCAGCCAAGATCCCCCGGAGACAGGGGTGGCAGATACGCAGTATTTT. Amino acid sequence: CASSQDPPETGVADTQYF.